The clone carrying this TCR beta chain showed up many times. These data belong to a study of spatial heterogeneity in lung cancer. The time point here: sample taken at primary tumor resection. TCRdb independently ran MiXCR on the 5' RACE reads; one entry per CDR3 protein. The repertoire has about 39,000 distinct CDR3 sequences, 2.5% to 3.5% of them found once; the top ten carry 35% to 40%. Germline assignment: CDR1 SGHAT and CDR2 FQDESV (reference sequence). V dropped 4 bases and J dropped 4 bases, with 9 bases sitting between them. The CDR3 is 13 amino acids. This sample comprised normal lung tissue next to the tumor, obtained at surgery. The sequence came from a male donor with early-stage non-small cell lung cancer. The rearrangement links TRBV11-1 to TRBJ2-3; D unclear. The CDR3 spells CASSSDLADTQYF. The CDR3 nucleotides are TGTGCCAGCAGCTCCGACTTAGCAGATACGCAGTATTTT.